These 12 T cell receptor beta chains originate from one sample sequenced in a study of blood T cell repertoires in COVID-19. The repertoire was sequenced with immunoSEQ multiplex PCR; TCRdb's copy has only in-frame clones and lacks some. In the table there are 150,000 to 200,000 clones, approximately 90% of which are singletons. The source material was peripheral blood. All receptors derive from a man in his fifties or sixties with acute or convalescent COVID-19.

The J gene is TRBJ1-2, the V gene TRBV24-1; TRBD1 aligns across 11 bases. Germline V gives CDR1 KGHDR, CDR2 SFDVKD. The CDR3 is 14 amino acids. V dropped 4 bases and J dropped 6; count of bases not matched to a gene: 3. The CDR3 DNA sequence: TGTGCCACCAGTGACTGGACAGGGGGCGATGGCTACACCTTC. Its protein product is CATSDWTGGDGYTF.

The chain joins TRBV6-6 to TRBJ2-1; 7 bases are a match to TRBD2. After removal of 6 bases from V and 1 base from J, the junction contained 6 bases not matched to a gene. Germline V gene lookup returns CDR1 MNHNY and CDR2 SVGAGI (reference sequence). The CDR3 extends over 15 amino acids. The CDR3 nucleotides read TGTGCCAGCAGGGAATCGGGAGGATCCTACAATGAGCAGTTCTTC. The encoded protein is CASRESGGSYNEQFF.

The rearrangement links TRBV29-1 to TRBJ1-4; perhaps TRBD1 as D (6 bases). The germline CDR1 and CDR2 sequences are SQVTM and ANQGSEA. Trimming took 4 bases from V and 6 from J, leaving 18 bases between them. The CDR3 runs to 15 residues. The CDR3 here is CSVAAGERSDEKLFF. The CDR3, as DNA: TGCAGCGTTGCGGCAGGGGAGCGGAGCGATGAAAAACTGTTTTTT.

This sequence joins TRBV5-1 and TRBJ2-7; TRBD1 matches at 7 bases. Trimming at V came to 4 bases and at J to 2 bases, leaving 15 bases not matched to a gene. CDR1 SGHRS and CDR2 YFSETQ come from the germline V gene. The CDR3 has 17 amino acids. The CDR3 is CASSLGVSGQNTYEQYF. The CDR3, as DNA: TGCGCCAGCAGCCTGGGGGTTTCGGGACAGAATACCTACGAGCAGTACTTC.

CDR3 sequence (DNA): TGTGCCACCGAGCCCCGGACAGCGAACACCGGGGAGCTGTTTTTT. Its translation: CATEPRTANTGELFF. The V gene is TRBV24-1, the J gene TRBJ2-2; D might be TRBD1 (6 bases). The V gene's germline CDR1 is KGHDR and CDR2 SFDVKD. The CDR3 runs 15 residues. Trimming removed 9 bases from V and 0 bases from J, with 13 bases in between.

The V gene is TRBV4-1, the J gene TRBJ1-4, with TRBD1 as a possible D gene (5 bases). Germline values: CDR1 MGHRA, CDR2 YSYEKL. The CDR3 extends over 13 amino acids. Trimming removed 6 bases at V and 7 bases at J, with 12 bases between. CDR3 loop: CASSKTVSEKLFF. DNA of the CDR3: TGCGCCAGCAGTAAGACAGTGTCTGAAAAACTGTTTTTT.

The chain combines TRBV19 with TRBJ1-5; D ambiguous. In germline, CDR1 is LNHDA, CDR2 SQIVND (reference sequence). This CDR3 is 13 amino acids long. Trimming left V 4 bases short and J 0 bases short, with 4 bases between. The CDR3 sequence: CASSTSSNQPQHF. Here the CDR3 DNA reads TGTGCCAGTAGTACCAGTAGCAATCAGCCCCAGCATTTT.

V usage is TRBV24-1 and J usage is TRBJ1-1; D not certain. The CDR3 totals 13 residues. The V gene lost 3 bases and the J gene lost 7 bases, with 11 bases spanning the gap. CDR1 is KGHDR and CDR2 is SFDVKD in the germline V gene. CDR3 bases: TGTGCCACCAGTGATCCCGAGCGGGGTGAAGCTTTCTTT. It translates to CATSDPERGEAFF.

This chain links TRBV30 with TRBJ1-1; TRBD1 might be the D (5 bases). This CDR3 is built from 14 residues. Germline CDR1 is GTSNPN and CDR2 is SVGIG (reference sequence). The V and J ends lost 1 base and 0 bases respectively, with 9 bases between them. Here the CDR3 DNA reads TGTGCCTGGAGTGGAAGGGGCATGAACACTGAAGCTTTCTTT. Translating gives CAWSGRGMNTEAFF.

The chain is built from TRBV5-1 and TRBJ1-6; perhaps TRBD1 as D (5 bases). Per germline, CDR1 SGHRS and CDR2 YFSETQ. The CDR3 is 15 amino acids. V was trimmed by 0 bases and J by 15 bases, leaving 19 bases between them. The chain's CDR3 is CASSLVSRASGLLHF. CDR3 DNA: TGCGCCAGCAGCTTGGTATCCAGGGCCTCGGGTCTCCTCCACTTT.

The CDR3 reads CASSLAGGGETQYF. The CDR3, as DNA: TGCGCCAGCAGCTTGGCCGGGGGGGGCGAGACCCAGTACTTC. This rearrangement joins TRBV5-1 to TRBJ2-5, with 8 positions matching TRBD2. The CDR3 has 14 residues. V lost 0 bases, J lost 5 bases, and 3 bases stayed unmatched. Germline V lookup: CDR1 SGHRS, CDR2 YFSETQ.

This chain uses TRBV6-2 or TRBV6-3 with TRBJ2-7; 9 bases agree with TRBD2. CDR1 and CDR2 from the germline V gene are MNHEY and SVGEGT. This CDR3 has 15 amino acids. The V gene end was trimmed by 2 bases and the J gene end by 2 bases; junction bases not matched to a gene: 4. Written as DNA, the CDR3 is TGTGCCAGCAGTTACATGACTAGCGGACCCTACGAGCAGTACTTC. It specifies CASSYMTSGPYEQYF.